This TCR beta chain was sequenced during a study of blood T cells in healthy people across ages. Study findings and constraints: Strong correlation was found linking TCR beta diversity to naive T cell percentage.

This clonotype has a handful of counts. The antigen is unknown. The length of the CDR3 is 14 residues. The ends were cut back, 2 bases at V and 3 bases at J, with 10 bases in the middle. Germline-derived CDR1 and CDR2 are SNHLY and FYNNEI. The authors ran a second PCR of roughly 6 to 12 cycles using a sample-barcoded 5' primer and a J-beta primer mix. TCRdb re-called the 5' RACE reads with MiXCR, one entry per CDR3 protein. The data contain some 850,000 distinct CDR3 sequences, approximately 24% of them seen just once; the ten biggest clones take up less than 3.5%. Every sample yielded at least 6 million isolated PBMCs. With each sample, at least 5.5 micrograms of total RNA were extracted. This sample also belongs to another study, concerning T cells of mothers and their children.

This receptor was obtained from a boy aged 10-17 years in good health. The material sequenced was blood. The gene calls are TRBV2 and TRBJ2-5, with unresolved D. The CDR3 sequence is CASSEFGTEETQYF. CDR3 in DNA: TGTGCCAGCAGTGAATTCGGAACAGAAGAGACCCAGTACTTC. The full variable domain, its missing parts supplied by reference TRBV2 and TRBJ2-5, is EPEVTQTPSHQVTQMGQEVILRCVPISNHLYFYWYRQILGQKVEFLVSFYNNEISEKSEIFDDQFSVERPDGSNFTLKIRSTKLEDSAMYFCASSEFGTEETQYFGPGTRLLVL.